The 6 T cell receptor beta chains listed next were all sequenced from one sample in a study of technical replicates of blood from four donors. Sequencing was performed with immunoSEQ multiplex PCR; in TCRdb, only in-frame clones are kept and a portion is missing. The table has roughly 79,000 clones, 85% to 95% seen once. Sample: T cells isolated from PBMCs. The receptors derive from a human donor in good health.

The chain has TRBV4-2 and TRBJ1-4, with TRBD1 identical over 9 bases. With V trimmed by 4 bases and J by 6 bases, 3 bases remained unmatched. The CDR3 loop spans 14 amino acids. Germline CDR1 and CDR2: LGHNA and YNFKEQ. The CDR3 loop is CASSPRTGDEKLFF. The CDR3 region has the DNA TGTGCCAGCAGCCCGAGGACAGGGGATGAAAAACTGTTTTTT.

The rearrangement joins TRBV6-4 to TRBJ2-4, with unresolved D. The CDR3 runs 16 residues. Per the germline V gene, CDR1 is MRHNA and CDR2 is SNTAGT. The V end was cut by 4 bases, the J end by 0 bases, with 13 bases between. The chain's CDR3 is CASSACSSLAKNIQYF. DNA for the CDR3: TGTGCCAGCAGTGCCTGTAGCTCACTAGCCAAAAACATTCAGTACTTC.

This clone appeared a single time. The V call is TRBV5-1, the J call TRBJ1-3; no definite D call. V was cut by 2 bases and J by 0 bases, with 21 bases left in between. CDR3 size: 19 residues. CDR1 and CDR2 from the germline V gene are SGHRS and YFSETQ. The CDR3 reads CASSFPGSLYSSSGNTIYF. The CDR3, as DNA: TGCGCCAGCAGCTTCCCCGGGTCCCTCTACTCTAGCTCTGGAAACACCATATATTTT.

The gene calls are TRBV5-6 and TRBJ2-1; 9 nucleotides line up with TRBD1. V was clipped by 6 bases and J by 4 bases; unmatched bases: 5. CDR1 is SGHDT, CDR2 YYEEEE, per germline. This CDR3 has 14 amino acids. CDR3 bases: TGTGCCAGCAACACAGGGGGCGCTTACAATGAGCAGTTCTTC. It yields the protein CASNTGGAYNEQFF.

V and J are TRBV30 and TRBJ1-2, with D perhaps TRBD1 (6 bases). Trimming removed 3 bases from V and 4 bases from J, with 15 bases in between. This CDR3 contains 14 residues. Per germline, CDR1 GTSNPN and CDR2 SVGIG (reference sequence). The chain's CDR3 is CAWRGAGEGYGYTF. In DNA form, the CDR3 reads TGTGCCTGGAGAGGAGCAGGGGAGGGCTATGGCTACACCTTC.

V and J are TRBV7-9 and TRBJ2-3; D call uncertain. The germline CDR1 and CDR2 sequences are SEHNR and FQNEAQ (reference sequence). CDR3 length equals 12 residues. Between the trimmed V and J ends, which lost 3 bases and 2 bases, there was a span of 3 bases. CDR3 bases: TGTGCCAGCAGCTTTTACACAGATACGCAGTATTTT. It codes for CASSFYTDTQYF. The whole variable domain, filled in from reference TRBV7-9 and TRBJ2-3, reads DTGVSQNPRHKITKRGQNVTFRCDPISEHNRLYWYRQTLGQGPEFLTYFQNEAQLEKSRLLSDRFSAERPKGSFSTLEIQRTEQGDSAMYLCASSFYTDTQYFGPGTRLTVL.